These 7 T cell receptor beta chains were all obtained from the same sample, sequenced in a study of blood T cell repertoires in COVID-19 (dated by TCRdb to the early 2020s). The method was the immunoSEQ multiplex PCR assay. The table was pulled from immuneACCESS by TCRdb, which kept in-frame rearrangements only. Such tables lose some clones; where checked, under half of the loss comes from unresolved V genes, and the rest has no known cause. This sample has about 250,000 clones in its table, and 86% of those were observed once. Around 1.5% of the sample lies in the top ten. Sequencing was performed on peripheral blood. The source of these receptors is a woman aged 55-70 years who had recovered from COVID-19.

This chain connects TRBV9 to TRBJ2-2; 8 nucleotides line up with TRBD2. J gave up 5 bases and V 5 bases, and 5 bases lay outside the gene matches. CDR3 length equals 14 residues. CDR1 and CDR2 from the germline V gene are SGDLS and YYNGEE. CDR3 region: CASRPGRETGELFF. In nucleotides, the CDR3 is TGTGCCAGCAGACCCGGGAGGGAGACCGGGGAGCTGTTTTTT.

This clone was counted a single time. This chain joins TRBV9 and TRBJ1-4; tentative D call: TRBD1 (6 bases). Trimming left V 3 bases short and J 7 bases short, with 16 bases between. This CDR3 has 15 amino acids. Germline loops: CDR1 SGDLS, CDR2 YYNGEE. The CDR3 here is CASSARGTESEKLFF. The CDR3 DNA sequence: TGTGCCAGCAGCGCCAGGGGTACCGAAAGTGAAAAACTGTTTTTT.

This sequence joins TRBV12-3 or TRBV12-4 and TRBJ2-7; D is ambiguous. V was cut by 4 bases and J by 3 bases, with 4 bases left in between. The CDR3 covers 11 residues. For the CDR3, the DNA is TGTGCCAGCAGTTGGCTCTACGAGCAGTACTTC. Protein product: CASSWLYEQYF.

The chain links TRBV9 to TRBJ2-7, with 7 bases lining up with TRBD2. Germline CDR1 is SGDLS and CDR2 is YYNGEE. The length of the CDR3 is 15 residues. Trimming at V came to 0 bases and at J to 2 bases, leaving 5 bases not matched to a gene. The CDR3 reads CASSVGGGTPYEQYF. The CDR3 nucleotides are TGTGCCAGCAGCGTAGGGGGGGGGACTCCCTACGAGCAGTACTTC.

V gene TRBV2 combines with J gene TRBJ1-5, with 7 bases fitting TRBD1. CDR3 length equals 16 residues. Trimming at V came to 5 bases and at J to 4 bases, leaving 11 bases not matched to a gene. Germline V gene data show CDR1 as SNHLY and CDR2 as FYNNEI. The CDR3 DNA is TGTGCCAGCAGTCTTCACGGACAGGTCAAAAATCAGCCCCAGCATTTT. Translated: CASSLHGQVKNQPQHF.

CDR3 residues: CASSSGGSVEQFF. The CDR3 coding sequence is TGTGCCAGCAGCTCAGGAGGATCCGTTGAGCAGTTCTTC. V gene TRBV21-1 combines with J gene TRBJ2-1; no check of the table's D call, TRBD2, against the DNA was made. TRBV21-1 is listed as a pseudogene. This CDR3 has 13 residues.

The CDR3, as DNA: TGTGCCATCAGTGAGTCGAAACAGGGTCGCTCTGGAAACACCATATATTTT. This codes for CAISESKQGRSGNTIYF. The V gene is TRBV10-3, the J gene TRBJ1-3, with a tentative D call TRBD1 (6 bases). CDR1 and CDR2 (germline): ENHRY, SYGVKD. V was trimmed by 0 bases and J by 0 bases, leaving 12 bases between them. This CDR3 is 17 amino acids long.